These T cell receptor beta chains were read from a single sample in a study of blood T cell repertoires in COVID-19. Clones were sequenced by immunoSEQ multiplex PCR, and TCRdb holds only the in-frame ones, with some missing. The repertoire has 150,000 to 200,000 clones, approximately 90% of them found once; the top ten carry roughly 3.9%. The sequenced material came from peripheral blood. All receptors derive from a man younger than 35 with active or convalescent COVID-19. Both conserved end residues are part of each CDR3. Each record gives: J gene, V gene, D gene, clone size, CDR3 protein, CDR3 DNA. A D gene is named only where the DNA matches it firmly. For some rows the clone size is stated as once, few or many, or as a class when expanded; others skip it.

J: TRBJ2-5
V: TRBV7-9
D: NA
size: NA
CDR3: CASRKTAIQETQYF
DNA: TGTGCCAGCAGGAAGACAGCAATCCAAGAGACCCAGTACTTC

J: TRBJ2-5
V: TRBV18
D: NA
size: NA
CDR3: CASSPRGPGETQYF
DNA: TGTGCCAGCTCACCGCGCGGCCCCGGGGAGACCCAGTACTTC

J: TRBJ2-1
V: TRBV7-9
D: NA
size: NA
CDR3: CASSLGRLDHEQFF
DNA: TGTGCCAGCAGCTTAGGCCGACTAGATCATGAGCAGTTCTTC

J: TRBJ2-5
V: TRBV6-2/TRBV6-3
D: TRBD1
size: once
CDR3: CASSILGQQETQYF
DNA: TGTGCCAGCAGCATACTGGGACAGCAAGAGACCCAGTACTTC

J: TRBJ2-1
V: TRBV30
D: NA
size: NA
CDR3: CAWSVQAAAYNEQFF
DNA: TGTGCCTGGAGTGTTCAAGCGGCGGCCTACAATGAGCAGTTCTTC

J: TRBJ1-5
V: TRBV4-1
D: NA
size: NA
CDR3: CASSQVTGRQPQHF
DNA: TGCGCCAGCAGCCAAGTCACCGGGAGGCAGCCCCAGCATTTT

J: TRBJ2-3
V: TRBV6-5
D: TRBD2
size: NA
CDR3: CASSISGGTDTQYF
DNA: TGTGCCAGCAGTATTAGCGGGGGCACAGATACGCAGTATTTT

J: TRBJ2-7
V: TRBV6-5
D: NA
size: NA
CDR3: CASSRAIGGSYEQYF
DNA: TGTGCCAGCAGTCGCGCTATCGGGGGCTCCTACGAGCAGTACTTC

J: TRBJ2-1
V: TRBV7-6
D: NA
size: NA
CDR3: CASSSAAVEVPYNEQFF
DNA: TGTGCCAGCAGCTCGGCAGCGGTCGAGGTGCCCTACAATGAGCAGTTCTTC

J: TRBJ1-1
V: TRBV7-2
D: NA
size: NA
CDR3: CASSPAGRGTEAFF
DNA: TGTGCCAGCAGCCCCGCGGGCAGGGGTACTGAAGCTTTCTTT

J: TRBJ1-1
V: TRBV18
D: NA
size: once
CDR3: CASSTDTEAFF
DNA: TGTGCCAGCTCAACGGACACTGAAGCTTTCTTT

J: TRBJ2-7
V: TRBV7-9
D: NA
size: few
CDR3: CASSPGPGRQYF
DNA: TGTGCCAGCAGCCCCGGCCCCGGGAGGCAGTACTTC

J: TRBJ2-7
V: TRBV4-3
D: TRBD1
size: NA
CDR3: CASSPGTGEYEQYF
DNA: TGCGCCAGCAGCCCCGGGACAGGGGAGTACGAGCAGTACTTC

J: TRBJ1-1
V: TRBV3-1/TRBV3-2
D: NA
size: NA
CDR3: CASSLGKLSSMRAEAFF
DNA: TGTGCCAGCAGCCTTGGGAAGTTGAGCTCGATGCGGGCTGAAGCTTTCTTT

J: TRBJ1-1
V: TRBV6-5
D: TRBD1
size: once
CDR3: CAGRQGWTEAFF
DNA: TGTGCCGGACGACAGGGATGGACTGAAGCTTTCTTT

J: TRBJ1-4
V: TRBV7-9
D: NA
size: NA
CDR3: CASSRGSSNEKLFF
DNA: TGTGCCAGCAGCCGAGGGTCTAGTAATGAAAAACTGTTTTTT